A single sample is the source of the 17 T cell receptor beta chains below, sequenced in a study of technical replicates of blood from several donors. Assay: immunoSEQ multiplex PCR; the TCRdb copy retains only in-frame clones and omits some. The data hold some 70,000 clones, with about 97% observed a single time. What was sequenced was T cells isolated from PBMCs. The origin of the receptors is a human donor in good health.

The V and J genes are TRBV7-9 and TRBJ2-5; no clear D. The V end was cut by 2 bases, the J end by 5 bases, with 3 bases between. The V gene's germline CDR1 is SEHNR and CDR2 FQNEAQ (reference sequence). The CDR3 totals 11 residues. This CDR3 reads CASSLLETQYF. CDR3 nucleotides: TGTGCCAGCAGCTTACTGGAGACCCAGTACTTC.

This chain links TRBV2 with TRBJ1-2, with D uncertain. CDR1 SNHLY and CDR2 FYNNEI come from the germline V gene. Trimming took off 5 bases at V and 0 bases at J, with 16 bases between the two ends. The CDR3 has 16 amino acids. The CDR3 coding sequence is TGTGCCAGCAGTCAAGATATTTTAATAGCTAACTATGGCTACACCTTC. Amino acid sequence: CASSQDILIANYGYTF.

The chain joins TRBV30 to TRBJ1-3; D call uncertain. The length of the CDR3 is 13 residues. The V and J ends lost 4 bases and 0 bases respectively, with 7 bases between them. Germline values: CDR1 GTSNPN, CDR2 SVGIG (reference sequence). The CDR3 DNA follows: TGTGCCTGGACCCTAAACTCTGGAAACACCATATATTTT. Its protein is CAWTLNSGNTIYF.

The chain links TRBV2 to TRBJ1-5; D gene ambiguous. CDR1 SNHLY and CDR2 FYNNEI come from the germline V gene. The CDR3 length is 14 residues. Trimming removed 4 bases from V and 6 bases from J, with 13 bases in between. The CDR3 nucleotides read TGTGCCAGCAGTGGGGAGGTCCCTATTCAGCCCCAGCATTTT. Its protein product is CASSGEVPIQPQHF.

As DNA, the CDR3 is TGTGCCACTAATGGACAGGGGGATCAGCCCCAGCATTTT. Translated, it gives CATNGQGDQPQHF. The chain employs TRBV19 and TRBJ1-5; 10 nucleotides agree with TRBD1. CDR3 length: 13 amino acids. Germline V gene lookup returns CDR1 LNHDA and CDR2 SQIVND (reference sequence). V dropped 10 bases and J dropped 5; count of bases not matched to a gene: 5. The full variable domain, in which reference TRBV19 and TRBJ1-5 provide the parts outside the CDR3, is DGGITQSPKYLFRKEGQNVTLSCEQNLNHDAMYWYRQDPGQGLRLIYYSQIVNDFQKGDIAEGYSVSREKKESFPLTVTSAQKNPTAFYLCATNGQGDQPQHFGDGTRLSIL.

The DNA of the CDR3 is TGTGCCAGCAGTGAAAGTCTGGAGGCCACTGAAGCTTTCTTT. Residues: CASSESLEATEAFF. The chain joins TRBV6-1 to TRBJ1-1; no clear D. V lost 2 bases and J 4 bases, leaving 11 bases between the germline ends. The CDR3 consists of 14 residues. Germline V gene data show CDR1 as MNHNS and CDR2 as SASEGT.

V gene TRBV7-3 combines with J gene TRBJ2-3; 8 bases map to TRBD2. The V and J ends lost 5 bases and 3 bases, in that order; junction bases with no gene match: 7. CDR1 is SGHTA and CDR2 is FQGTGA in the germline V gene. The CDR3 consists of 15 residues. CDR3 in DNA: TGTGCCAGCAGCCCTACCGGACTAGCAACAGATACGCAGTATTTT. Residues: CASSPTGLATDTQYF.

The gene calls are TRBV21-1 and TRBJ1-5. TRBV21-1 is given as a pseudogene. The CDR3 totals 11 residues. CDR3 in amino acids: CASSKVRPQHF. The CDR3 DNA follows: TGTGCCAGCAGCAAAGTTCGGCCCCAGCATTTT.

The CDR3 nucleotides are TGTGCCAGTAGTATGTTGTCCGTCCGCACAGATACGCAGTATTTT. It specifies CASSMLSVRTDTQYF. This chain uses TRBV19 with TRBJ2-3, with D unclear. The germline V gene encodes CDR1 LNHDA and CDR2 SQIVND (reference sequence). The CDR3 is 15 amino acids. V dropped 3 bases and J dropped 1 base, with 11 bases sitting between them.

The chain recombines TRBV5-1 with TRBJ2-3, with D perhaps matching TRBD2 (5 bases). CDR3 size: 15 residues. The V end lost 4 bases, the J end lost 2 bases, and 14 bases lay between the germline ends. CDR1 is SGHRS and CDR2 is YFSETQ in the germline V gene. For the CDR3, the DNA is TGCGCCAGCAGCCCGCGGGTGAGGGCCACAGATACGCAGTATTTT. This codes for CASSPRVRATDTQYF.

The chain is built from TRBV29-1 and TRBJ2-7; the match to TRBD2 covers 8 bases. With 5 bases clipped from V and 5 bases from J, the junction kept 8 bases outside the gene matches. Germline CDR1 is SQVTM and CDR2 is ANQGSEA. The CDR3 consists of 13 residues. CDR3 sequence (DNA): TGCAGCGTTTCGAGCGGGAGTAGACACGAGCAGTACTTC. It translates to CSVSSGSRHEQYF.

The chain recombines TRBV4-1 with TRBJ2-1; D is possibly TRBD2 (5 bases). V shed 1 base and J shed 4 bases, with 8 bases lying between them. Germline V gives CDR1 MGHRA, CDR2 YSYEKL. The CDR3 runs 14 residues. CDR3 coding DNA: TGCGCCAGCAGCCAAGGACTACAGTACAATGAGCAGTTCTTC. It yields the protein CASSQGLQYNEQFF.

The V and J genes are TRBV30 and TRBJ1-4; a possible D gene is TRBD1 (5 bases). The CDR3 has 11 amino acids. Trimming took 5 bases from V and 8 from J, leaving 9 bases between them. Germline V gene lookup returns CDR1 GTSNPN and CDR2 SVGIG (reference sequence). The CDR3 DNA reads TGTGCCTGGGCGGGACGGGAAAAACTGTTTTTT. It specifies CAWAGREKLFF.

This clone has a handful of counts. The chain carries TRBV6-1 and TRBJ2-1, with TRBD2 matching over 8 bases. CDR1 MNHNS and CDR2 SASEGT come from the germline V gene. There are 16 residues in the CDR3. The V and J ends lost 0 bases and 5 bases, in that order; junction bases with no gene match: 6. In nucleotides, the CDR3 is TGTGCCAGCAGTGAAGCCGGACTAGCTGTCGACAATGAGCAGTTCTTC. It yields the protein CASSEAGLAVDNEQFF.

V and J are TRBV4-2 and TRBJ2-2, with D uncertain. V was shortened by 4 bases and J by 4 bases, with 13 bases between the two germline ends. Germline lookup yields CDR1 LGHNA and CDR2 YNFKEQ. The CDR3 is 15 residues long. CDR3: CASSLRSSSTGELFF. The CDR3 bases are TGTGCCAGCAGCCTTCGTTCCTCCTCCACCGGGGAGCTGTTTTTT.

The genes are TRBV30 and TRBJ2-1; tentative D call: TRBD2 (6 bases). V dropped 5 bases and J dropped 3 bases, with 14 bases sitting between them. This CDR3 contains 14 residues. The V gene's germline CDR1 is GTSNPN and CDR2 SVGIG (reference sequence). CDR3 region: CAWVGLSLYNEQFF. DNA of the CDR3: TGTGCCTGGGTGGGACTCTCTCTCTACAATGAGCAGTTCTTC.

This chain connects TRBV9 to TRBJ1-1; D may be TRBD1 (5 bases). This CDR3 is 13 amino acids long. Germline CDR1 is SGDLS and CDR2 is YYNGEE. The V end lost 7 bases, the J end lost 3 bases, and 13 bases lay between the germline ends. Written as DNA, the CDR3 is TGTGCCAGCTCCGGGGGGGTATACACTGAAGCTTTCTTT. Amino acid sequence: CASSGGVYTEAFF. The complete variable domain, with remaining parts taken from reference TRBV9 and TRBJ1-1, reads DSGVTQTPKHLITATGQRVTLRCSPRSGDLSVYWYQQSLDQGLQFLIQYYNGEERAKGNILERFSAQQFPDLHSELNLSSLELGDSALYFCASSGGVYTEAFFGQGTRLTVV.